These T cell receptor beta chains were read from a single sample in a study of OX40 agonist ivuxolimab in advanced cancers. Sequencing used immunoSEQ multiplex PCR; TCRdb keeps in-frame clones, though not all of them. The data show about 80,000 clones, approximately 85% seen once. This material consisted of CD4+ or CD8+ T cells sorted from blood, taken in a trial of the OX40 agonist ivuxolimab. These receptors were collected from an adult with an advanced solid tumor such as melanoma, head and neck, liver or kidney cancer. The CDR3 runs from the conserved cysteine through the conserved F or W. The D gene is left open where the match is weak. Size is stated for part of the rows, as once, few or many counts, or as a class when the clone is expanded.

j_call v_call cdr3_length d_call clone_size cdr3_nt cdr3_aa
TRBJ2-7 TRBV27 14 NA NA TGTGCCAGCAGTTTATCGCTGGTTCCCAACGAGCAGTACTTC CASSLSLVPNEQYF
TRBJ1-6 TRBV7-2 13 NA NA TGTGCCAGCAGCTTGACAGCCAATTCACCCCTCCACTTT CASSLTANSPLHF
TRBJ2-3 TRBV9 16 NA NA TGTGCCAGCAGCGTAGGTGTAGCGGTCAGCACAGATACGCAGTATTTT CASSVGVAVSTDTQYF
TRBJ1-2 TRBV30 15 TRBD1 NA TGTGCCTGGAGTGGATACTTGGGACAGCTCTATGGCTACACCTTC CAWSGYLGQLYGYTF
TRBJ2-2 TRBV19 15 TRBD2 NA TGTGCCAGTAGAGCCGTAGCGGGAGATACCGGGGAGCTGTTTTTT CASRAVAGDTGELFF
TRBJ2-3 TRBV4-2 16 NA NA TGTGCCAGCAGCCAGGCGCCCGGCCTCGGCACAGATACGCAGTATTTT CASSQAPGLGTDTQYF
TRBJ1-1 TRBV11-2 12 NA NA TGTGCCAGCAGCTTAGTCGGCACTGAAGCTTTCTTT CASSLVGTEAFF
TRBJ1-6 TRBV5-1 13 TRBD1 NA TGCGCCAGCAGCCGAGGACAGGATTCACCCCTCCACTTT CASSRGQDSPLHF
TRBJ2-1 TRBV5-8 14 TRBD1 NA TGTGCCAGCAGCTCGGACAGGGGGTACAATGAGCAGTTCTTC CASSSDRGYNEQFF
TRBJ2-6 TRBV5-8 15 NA NA TGTGCCAGCAGCTTCAAGGGGTCTGGGGCCAACGTCCTGACTTTC CASSFKGSGANVLTF
TRBJ2-3 TRBV14 13 NA NA TGTGCCAGTCACGCAAGGGGCTCAGATACGCAGTATTTT CASHARGSDTQYF
TRBJ2-7 TRBV11-2 14 NA NA TGTGCCAGCAGCTTAGACGGCTTTACCTACGAGCAGTACTTC CASSLDGFTYEQYF
TRBJ2-2 TRBV7-9 14 NA NA TGTGCCAGCAGCAAAACAGGGAACACCGGGGAGCTGTTTTTT CASSKTGNTGELFF
TRBJ1-3 TRBV7-8 12 NA NA TGTGCCAGCAGCGCCTCTGGAAACACCATATATTTT CASSASGNTIYF
TRBJ1-2 TRBV19 14 NA few TGTGCCAGTAGTGTGGGTGGGGGCGTTTCTGGCTACACCTTC CASSVGGGVSGYTF
TRBJ2-3 TRBV5-6 16 TRBD1 NA TGTGCCAGCAGCTTGCTTTCGCTGGACAGGGCTGATACGCAGTATTTT CASSLLSLDRADTQYF
TRBJ2-5 TRBV4-2 16 TRBD1 NA TGTGCCAGCAGCCTACTCGGACAGGGGAGTGTGGAGACCCAGTACTTC CASSLLGQGSVETQYF
TRBJ1-4 TRBV7-6 14 NA NA TGTGCCAGCAGCTTCGGTCGAACGAATGAAAAACTGTTTTTT CASSFGRTNEKLFF
TRBJ2-1 TRBV10-3 15 TRBD2 NA TGTGCCATCAGTGAGTACCGGGAGGCGGGGCATGAGCAGTTCTTC CAISEYREAGHEQFF
TRBJ2-1 TRBV29-1 12 NA NA TGCAGCTTTAGCCCCCCGGGGTATGAGCAGTTCTTC CSFSPPGYEQFF
TRBJ2-5 TRBV21-1 13 NA once TGTGCCAGCAGCAAAGCAGCTAAAGAGACCCAGTACTTC CASSKAAKETQYF
TRBJ2-7 TRBV5-4 13 TRBD1 NA TGTGCCAGCAGCTTGGCGACAGGGGCCGAGCAGTACTTC CASSLATGAEQYF
TRBJ1-2 TRBV5-1 14 TRBD1 NA TGCGCCAGCAGCGGGGACAGTGATTACTATGGCTACACCTTC CASSGDSDYYGYTF
TRBJ2-7 TRBV5-1 14 NA NA TGCGCCAGCAGCCAATTACAGGGCCGCTACGAGCAGTACTTC CASSQLQGRYEQYF
TRBJ2-5 TRBV19 12 NA NA TGTGCCAGTAGTACTGGGGGGGAGACCCAGTACTTC CASSTGGETQYF
TRBJ2-6 TRBV18 16 NA once TGTGCCAGCTCACCATACGGGGGAGCTGGGGCCAACGTCCTGACTTTC CASSPYGGAGANVLTF
TRBJ2-1 TRBV4-1 20 TRBD2 NA TGCGCCAGCAGCAAGGGACTAGCGGGAGGTCCCATGAGCTCCTACAATGAGCAGTTCTTC CASSKGLAGGPMSSYNEQFF
TRBJ1-1 TRBV29-1 18 NA NA TGCAGCGTTGAAGATCAAAATCGGGGGTATGCTATGAACACTGAAGCTTTCTTT CSVEDQNRGYAMNTEAFF
TRBJ1-2 TRBV30 13 NA NA TGTGCCTGGAGTGTCGGGGGGGACTATGGCTACACCTTC CAWSVGGDYGYTF
TRBJ2-1 TRBV9 21 TRBD2 NA TGTGCCAGCAGCAAACCCGCGGGAGGGTCCTCGGGACTAGCATCCTTCAATGAGCAGTTCTTC CASSKPAGGSSGLASFNEQFF
TRBJ1-2 TRBV18 15 NA NA TGTGCCAGCTCACCAATTATGTCAGGGGACTCTGGCTACACCTTC CASSPIMSGDSGYTF
TRBJ1-4 TRBV7-9 13 NA NA TGTGCCAGCAGCTCCACAGGGTCCGACAAACTGTTTTTT CASSSTGSDKLFF
TRBJ2-7 TRBV6-6 15 NA few TGTGCCAGCAGTTACTCGAGCAGGGCCAACTACGAGCAGTACTTC CASSYSSRANYEQYF
TRBJ1-2 TRBV28 12 TRBD1 few TGTGCCACCGGAGACAGGGGCTATGGCTACACCTTC CATGDRGYGYTF
TRBJ2-1 TRBV7-9 16 TRBD2 NA TGTGCCAGCAGCCCCACCGACGGGGGGGTTACGAATGAGCAGTTCTTC CASSPTDGGVTNEQFF
TRBJ2-1 TRBV29-1 15 NA NA TGCAGCGCCGGGGGCGGCCCGAGCTCCTACAATGAGCAGTTCTTC CSAGGGPSSYNEQFF
TRBJ2-7 TRBV28 14 NA once TGTGCCAGCAGTCCCAGGGTTAGCAGGAACGAGCAGTACTTC CASSPRVSRNEQYF
TRBJ1-2 TRBV6-5 14 TRBD1 NA TGTGCCAGCACCCAAGGGGACAGGGGCTATGGCTACACCTTC CASTQGDRGYGYTF
TRBJ1-6 TRBV7-9 13 NA NA TGTGCCAGCAGCGACACACAGGGAGAGCCCCTCCACTTT CASSDTQGEPLHF
TRBJ1-4 TRBV9 14 NA NA TGTGCCAGCAGCGTATTCGGGACGGGCGAAAAACTGTTTTTT CASSVFGTGEKLFF
TRBJ2-5 TRBV29-1 13 NA NA TGCAGCGTTGTGGGGGTTTGGCAAGAGACCCAGTACTTC CSVVGVWQETQYF
TRBJ2-2 TRBV9 15 NA NA TGTGCCAGCAGCGTGGGGGGCGCAATCGCCGGGGAGCTGTTTTTT CASSVGGAIAGELFF
TRBJ2-3 TRBV19 15 TRBD2 NA TGTGCCAGTAGTATTAGCGGGAGGGCCTTAGATACGCAGTATTTT CASSISGRALDTQYF
TRBJ2-4 TRBV27 15 TRBD1 NA TGTGCCAGCAGTTTATCGAGGGGGCTTGGACACATTCAGTACTTC CASSLSRGLGHIQYF
TRBJ2-1 TRBV10-1 15 TRBD2 NA TGCGCCAGCAGTGGGGAAGCGGGAGACTACAATGAGCAGTTCTTC CASSGEAGDYNEQFF
TRBJ1-1 TRBV19 11 TRBD1 NA TGTGCCAGTAAGCAGGGGGGGGGAGCTTTCTTT CASKQGGGAFF
TRBJ2-7 TRBV5-6 13 NA few TGTGCCAGCAGCTTGGCCAGAACCTACGAGCAGTACTTC CASSLARTYEQYF
TRBJ1-2 TRBV4-1 17 TRBD1 NA TGCGCCAGCAGCCAAGTGGGACAGGGGCGCCTTAACTATGGCTACACCTTC CASSQVGQGRLNYGYTF
TRBJ1-5 TRBV5-1 17 NA NA TGCGCCAGCAGCTTGGTCCCTGGAGGGGGTCCCGATCAGCCCCAGCATTTT CASSLVPGGGPDQPQHF
TRBJ1-2 TRBV19 15 NA NA TGTGCCAGTAGTATCCGGTCGGGGATGAACTATGGCTACACCTTC CASSIRSGMNYGYTF
TRBJ2-7 TRBV21-1 17 NA once TGTGCCAGCAGCAAAGGAGCTCGGGGCCCAAGGTCAGGCGAGCAGTACTTC CASSKGARGPRSGEQYF
TRBJ2-3 TRBV2 14 TRBD2 NA TGTGCCAGCAACTCGGGGGGGCCCACAGATACGCAGTATTTT CASNSGGPTDTQYF
TRBJ2-2 TRBV5-1 16 NA NA TGCGCCAGCAGCTTGGGGGCAACGACGGGCACCGGGGAGCTGTTTTTT CASSLGATTGTGELFF
TRBJ2-3 TRBV11-3 13 NA NA TGTGCCAGCAGCTTGCTAGTAGAAGATACGCAGTATTTT CASSLLVEDTQYF
TRBJ1-4 TRBV19 12 NA NA TGTGCCAGTGGAGATTTGTCCAGGGTCCCGTTTTTT CASGDLSRVPFF
TRBJ2-7 TRBV6-1 12 TRBD1 NA TGTGCCACCCGACAGGGTGAAAGCGAGCAGTACTTC CATRQGESEQYF
TRBJ1-1 TRBV5-1 15 NA NA TGCGCCAGCAGCTCCTTCCCGGGGAGGGCAACTGAAGCTTTCTTT CASSSFPGRATEAFF